This T cell receptor (beta chain) was recorded in a study of graft-versus-host responses after intestinal transplantation. Overall study: Every recipient had anti-thymocyte globulin induction and 2 to 3 years of tacrolimus plus steroids.

Intraepithelial lymphocytes and lamina propria lymphocytes were released through processing of graft tissue. Concerning this clone: Its antigen remains unidentified.

Data came from immunoSEQ multiplex PCR; TCRdb stores just in-frame clones and leaves some out. Of 35,000 to 40,000 clones listed, around 90% are singletons. The study's findings and limits: High graft-versus-host to host-versus-graft T cell clonal ratios marked allografts of patients with graft-donor macrochimerism. Declining HvG levels early post-transplant were linked to peak circulating GvH clone levels. In recipient marrow, GvH clones were found, and some appeared first in ileum or blood.

The trim removed 8 bases at V and 8 bases at J, leaving 5 bases unmatched. This CDR3 is 13 amino acids long. Germline CDR1 is MNHEY and CDR2 is SMNVEV (reference sequence). The V gene is TRBV27, the J gene TRBJ1-4; 10 positions agree with TRBD1. This TCR was recovered from a human patient who received an intestinal transplant, so some T cells may come from the graft donor. Source: ileum tissue, taken around 190 days after intestinal transplant. DNA of the CDR3: TGTGCCAGCGGCGGACAGGGGGACGAAAAACTGTTTTTT. It yields the protein CASGGQGDEKLFF. The entire variable domain, with the rest obtained from reference TRBV27 and TRBJ1-4, is as follows: EAQVTQNPRYLITVTGKKLTVTCSQNMNHEYMSWYRQDPGLGLRQIYYSMNVEVTDKGDVPEGYKVSRKEKRNFPLILESPSPNQTSLYFCASGGQGDEKLFFGSGTQLSVL.